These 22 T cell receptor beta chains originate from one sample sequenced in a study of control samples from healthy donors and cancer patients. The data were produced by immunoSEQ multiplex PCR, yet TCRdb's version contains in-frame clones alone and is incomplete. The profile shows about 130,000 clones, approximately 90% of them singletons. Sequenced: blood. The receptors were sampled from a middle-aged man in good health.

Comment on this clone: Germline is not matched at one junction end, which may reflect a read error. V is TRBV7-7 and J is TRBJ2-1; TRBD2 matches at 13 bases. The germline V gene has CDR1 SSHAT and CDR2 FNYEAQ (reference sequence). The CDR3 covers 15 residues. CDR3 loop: CASSPGLAGHVEQFF. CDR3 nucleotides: TGTGCTAGCAGCCCGGGACTAGCGGGGCACGTTGAGCAGTTCTTC.

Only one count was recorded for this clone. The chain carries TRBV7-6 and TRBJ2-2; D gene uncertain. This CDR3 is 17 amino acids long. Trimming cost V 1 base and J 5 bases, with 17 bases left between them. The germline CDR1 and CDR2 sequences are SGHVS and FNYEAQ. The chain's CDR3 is CASSLEIRIPITGELFF. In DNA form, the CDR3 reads TGTGCCAGCAGCTTAGAGATCAGGATCCCTATTACCGGGGAGCTGTTTTTT.

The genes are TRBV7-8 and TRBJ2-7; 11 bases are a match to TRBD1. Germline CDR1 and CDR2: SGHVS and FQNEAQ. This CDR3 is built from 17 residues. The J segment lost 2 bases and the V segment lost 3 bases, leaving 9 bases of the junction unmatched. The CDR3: CASSLLIGTGGTYEQYF. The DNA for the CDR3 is TGTGCCAGCAGCTTGTTAATTGGGACAGGGGGAACCTACGAGCAGTACTTC.

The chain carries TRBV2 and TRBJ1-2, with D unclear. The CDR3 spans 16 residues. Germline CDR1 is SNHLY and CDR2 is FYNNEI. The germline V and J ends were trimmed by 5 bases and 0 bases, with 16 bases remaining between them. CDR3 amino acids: CASSTASSVPNYGYTF. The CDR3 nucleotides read TGTGCCAGCAGTACGGCGTCCTCCGTACCTAACTATGGCTACACCTTC.

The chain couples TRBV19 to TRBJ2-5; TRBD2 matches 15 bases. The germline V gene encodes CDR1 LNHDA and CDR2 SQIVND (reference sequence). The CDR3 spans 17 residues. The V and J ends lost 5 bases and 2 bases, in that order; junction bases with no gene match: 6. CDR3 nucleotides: TGTGCCAGTAGTCCGGGCGGGACTAGCGGGGGGCAAGAGACCCAGTACTTC. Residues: CASSPGGTSGGQETQYF.

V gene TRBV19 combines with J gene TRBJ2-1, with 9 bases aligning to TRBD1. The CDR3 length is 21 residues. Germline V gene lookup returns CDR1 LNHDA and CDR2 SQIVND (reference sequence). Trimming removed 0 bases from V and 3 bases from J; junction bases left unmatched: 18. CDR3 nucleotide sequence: TGTGCCAGTAGTATAGATCAGCGGTGGGACAGGGAAGGTCCGGGCTACAATGAGCAGTTCTTC. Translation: CASSIDQRWDREGPGYNEQFF. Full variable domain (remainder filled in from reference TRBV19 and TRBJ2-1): DGGITQSPKYLFRKEGQNVTLSCEQNLNHDAMYWYRQDPGQGLRLIYYSQIVNDFQKGDIAEGYSVSREKKESFPLTVTSAQKNPTAFYLCASSIDQRWDREGPGYNEQFFGPGTRLTVL.

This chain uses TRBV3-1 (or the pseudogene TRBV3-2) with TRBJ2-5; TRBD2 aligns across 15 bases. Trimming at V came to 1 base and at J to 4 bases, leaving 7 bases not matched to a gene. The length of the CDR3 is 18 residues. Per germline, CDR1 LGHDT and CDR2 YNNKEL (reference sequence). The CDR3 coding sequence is TGTGCCAGCAGCCAAGGGAGGACTAGCGGGGGGGCAACAGAGACCCAGTACTTC. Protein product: CASSQGRTSGGATETQYF.

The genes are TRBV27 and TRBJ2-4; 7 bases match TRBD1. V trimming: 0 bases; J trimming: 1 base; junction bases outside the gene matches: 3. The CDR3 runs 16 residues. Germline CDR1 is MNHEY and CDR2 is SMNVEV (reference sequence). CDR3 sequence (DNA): TGTGCCAGCAGTTTATCCAGGGGGTTTGCCAAAAACATTCAGTACTTC. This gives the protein CASSLSRGFAKNIQYF.

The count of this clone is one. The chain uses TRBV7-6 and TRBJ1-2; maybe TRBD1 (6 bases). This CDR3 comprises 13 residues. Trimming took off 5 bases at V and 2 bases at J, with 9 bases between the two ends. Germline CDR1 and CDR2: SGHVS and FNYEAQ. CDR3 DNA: TGTGCCAGCAGCCCTACAGGGAACTATGGCTACACCTTC. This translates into CASSPTGNYGYTF.

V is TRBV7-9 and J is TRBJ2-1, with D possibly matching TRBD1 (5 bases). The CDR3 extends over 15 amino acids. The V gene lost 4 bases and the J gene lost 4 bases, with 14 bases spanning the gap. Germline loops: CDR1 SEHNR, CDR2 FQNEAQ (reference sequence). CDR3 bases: TGTGCCAGCAGCTCCCGTAACCGACAGTACAATGAGCAGTTCTTC. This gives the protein CASSSRNRQYNEQFF.

The CDR3 sequence is CASSNQVSYNEQFF. As DNA, the CDR3 is TGCGCCAGCAGCAACCAGGTCTCCTACAATGAGCAGTTCTTC. The chain links TRBV5-1 to TRBJ2-1; no reliable D call. This CDR3 comprises 14 residues. V dropped 4 bases and J dropped 0 bases, with 8 bases sitting between them. Germline CDR1 SGHRS, CDR2 YFSETQ.

CDR3 sequence reads: CASSPDRASNNEQFF. The DNA for the CDR3 is TGTGCCAGCTCACCCGACAGGGCCAGCAACAATGAGCAGTTCTTC. The J gene is TRBJ2-1, the V gene TRBV18; 7 nucleotides line up with TRBD1. V was pared by 3 bases and J by 5 bases, with 7 bases of the junction left unmatched. CDR1 KGHSH and CDR2 LQKENI come from the germline V gene. This CDR3 has 15 residues.

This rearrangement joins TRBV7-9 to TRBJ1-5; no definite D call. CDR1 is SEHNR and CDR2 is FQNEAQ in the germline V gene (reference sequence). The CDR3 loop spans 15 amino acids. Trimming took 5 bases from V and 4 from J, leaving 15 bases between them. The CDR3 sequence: CASSPGFTENQPQHF. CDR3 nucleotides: TGTGCCAGCAGCCCGGGGTTTACCGAGAATCAGCCCCAGCATTTT.

The CDR3 sequence is CASSLDRGNEQFF. The CDR3 DNA sequence: TGTGCCAGCAGCTTAGATAGGGGCAATGAGCAGTTCTTC. The gene calls are TRBV7-8 and TRBJ2-1; D might be TRBD1 (5 bases). Trimming removed 1 base at V and 6 bases at J, with 7 bases between. Germline V gene data show CDR1 as SGHVS and CDR2 as FQNEAQ. The CDR3 spans 13 residues.

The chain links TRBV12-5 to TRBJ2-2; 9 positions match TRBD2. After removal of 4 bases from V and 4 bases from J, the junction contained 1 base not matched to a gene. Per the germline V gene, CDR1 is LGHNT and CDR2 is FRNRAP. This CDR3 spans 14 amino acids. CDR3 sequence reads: CASGSSGITGELFF. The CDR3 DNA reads TGTGCTAGTGGTTCTAGCGGGATCACCGGGGAGCTGTTTTTT.

The CDR3 nucleotides are TGTGCCAGCAGTCGAGCTACCTACCAAGAGACCCAGTACTTC. The encoded protein is CASSRATYQETQYF. The J gene is TRBJ2-5, the V gene TRBV9; no clear D gene. V shed 5 bases and J shed 0 bases, with 11 bases lying between them. The CDR3 length is 14 residues. From germline, CDR1 is SGDLS and CDR2 YYNGEE.

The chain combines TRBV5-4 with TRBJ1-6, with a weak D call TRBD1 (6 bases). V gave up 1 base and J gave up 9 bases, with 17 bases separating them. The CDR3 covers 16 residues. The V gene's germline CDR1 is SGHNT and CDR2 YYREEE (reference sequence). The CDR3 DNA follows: TGTGCCAGCAGCTTGTATCATGGGGGGCTATTTTCACCCCTCCACTTT. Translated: CASSLYHGGLFSPLHF.

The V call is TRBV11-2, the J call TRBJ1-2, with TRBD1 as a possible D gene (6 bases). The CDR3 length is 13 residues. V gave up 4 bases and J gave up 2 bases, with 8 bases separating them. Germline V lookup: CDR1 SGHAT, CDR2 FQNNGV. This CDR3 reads CASSSDRNYGYTF. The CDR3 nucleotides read TGTGCCAGCAGCTCAGACAGGAACTATGGCTACACCTTC. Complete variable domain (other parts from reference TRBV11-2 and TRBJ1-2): EAGVAQSPRYKIIEKRQSVAFWCNPISGHATLYWYQQILGQGPKLLIQFQNNGVVDDSQLPKDRFSAERLKGVDSTLKIQPAKLEDSAVYLCASSSDRNYGYTFGSGTRLTVV.

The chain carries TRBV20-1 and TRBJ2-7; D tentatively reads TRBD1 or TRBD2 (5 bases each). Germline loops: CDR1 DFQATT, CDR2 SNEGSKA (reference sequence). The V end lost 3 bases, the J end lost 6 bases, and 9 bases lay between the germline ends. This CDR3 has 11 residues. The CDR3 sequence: CSASPGPEQYF. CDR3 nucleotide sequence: TGCAGTGCTAGTCCGGGGCCCGAGCAGTACTTC.

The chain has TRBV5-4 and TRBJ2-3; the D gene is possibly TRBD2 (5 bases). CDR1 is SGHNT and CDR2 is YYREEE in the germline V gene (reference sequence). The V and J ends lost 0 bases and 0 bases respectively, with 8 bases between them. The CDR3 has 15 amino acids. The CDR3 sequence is CASSLDGGSTDTQYF. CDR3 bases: TGTGCCAGCAGCTTGGACGGCGGGAGCACAGATACGCAGTATTTT.

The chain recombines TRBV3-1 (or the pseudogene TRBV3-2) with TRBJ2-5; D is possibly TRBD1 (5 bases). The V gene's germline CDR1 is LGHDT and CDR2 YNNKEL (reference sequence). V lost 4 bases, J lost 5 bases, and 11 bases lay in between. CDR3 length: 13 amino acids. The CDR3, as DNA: TGTGCCAGCAGCCGGGAAGACAGCGAGACCCAGTACTTC. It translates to CASSREDSETQYF.

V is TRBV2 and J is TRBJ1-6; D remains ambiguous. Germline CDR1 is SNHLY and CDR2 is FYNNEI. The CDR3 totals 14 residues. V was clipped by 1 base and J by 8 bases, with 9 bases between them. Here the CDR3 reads CASSEEIGDSPLHF. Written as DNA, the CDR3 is TGTGCCAGCAGTGAAGAGATTGGGGATTCACCCCTCCACTTT.